The entry that follows covers one T cell receptor beta chain sequence. Its antigen is still unknown. This record comes from a study of cytomegalovirus exposure and HLA in healthy donors. The study, taken as a whole, reports: The majority of TCR sequences were rare, yet some public TCRs appeared in many donors. There were several of the most significant clusters that appeared linked to common viral pathogens in a later analysis. The likely origin of a cluster of highly shared sequence variants was a sequencing artifact.

The PCR employed 60 Vbeta primers together with 13 Jbeta primers. Repertoires were generated with immunoSEQ multiplex PCR, while TCRdb's copy carries only in-frame clones and drops some. The data contain about 150,000 clones, around 73% of them singletons. The CDR3 length is 12 residues. V was cut by 2 bases and J by 5 bases, with 9 bases left in between. The V gene's germline CDR1 is GTSNPN and CDR2 SVGIG (reference sequence). The receptor's source is a young woman in good health and CMV-seropositive. This chain connects TRBV30 to TRBJ2-5; D is undetermined. Sequencing was carried out using PBMCs. The CDR3 reads CAWSLRRETQYF. CDR3 coding DNA: TGTGCCTGGAGTTTGCGTCGGGAGACCCAGTACTTC.